Listed here are 12 T cell receptor beta chains from one sample, sequenced in a study of shared clonotypes between healthy human individuals. Profiled with immunoSEQ multiplex PCR; TCRdb holds only in-frame clones, not every one. The sample holds over a million clones; around 95% are singletons and the top ten take approximately 1%. The sequenced sample consisted of naive CD4+ T cells sorted from blood. The subset is: CD45RA+ positively selected. The receptor source for this set is a man between 25 and 39 years old in good health.

The chain links TRBV5-6 to TRBJ2-2; D is unresolved. Trimming took off 1 base at V and 7 bases at J, with 5 bases between the two ends. The CDR3 length is 12 residues. Germline V gives CDR1 SGHDT, CDR2 YYEEEE. The CDR3: CASSLRVGELFF. The CDR3 coding sequence is TGTGCCAGCAGCTTGAGAGTCGGGGAGCTGTTTTTT.

The chain has TRBV18 and TRBJ2-3, with TRBD2 identical over 7 bases. V shed 1 base and J 4 bases; nucleotides not matched to a gene: 8. The CDR3 contains 16 residues. The germline CDR1 and CDR2 sequences are KGHSH and LQKENI. The CDR3 region is CASSPLFTSEPDTQYF. CDR3 nucleotide sequence: TGTGCCAGCTCACCACTTTTCACTAGCGAACCAGATACGCAGTATTTT.

This chain links TRBV4-3 with TRBJ1-1; D is ambiguous. CDR1 and CDR2 from the germline V gene are LGHNA and YSLEER. The V end lost 5 bases, the J end lost 5 bases, and 12 bases lay between the germline ends. The CDR3 has 13 amino acids. CDR3 region: CASSDGRLTEAFF. For the CDR3, the DNA is TGCGCCAGCAGCGACGGGAGGTTGACTGAAGCTTTCTTT.

J is TRBJ2-1 and V is TRBV7-2; D gene ambiguous. Per germline, CDR1 SGHTA and CDR2 FQGNSA. Trimming shortened V by 0 bases and J by 7 bases, and 10 bases separated the two germline ends. The CDR3 contains 14 residues. The CDR3 reads CASSLAASVNEQFF. CDR3 coding DNA: TGTGCCAGCAGCTTAGCGGCTAGTGTGAATGAGCAGTTCTTC. Supplemented by reference TRBV7-2 and TRBJ2-1, the full variable domain reads GAGVSQSPSNKVTEKGKDVELRCDPISGHTALYWYRQSLGQGLEFLIYFQGNSAPDKSGLPSDRFSAERTGGSVSTLTIQRTQQEDSAVYLCASSLAASVNEQFFGPGTRLTVL.

The chain couples TRBV28 to TRBJ2-7; 7 positions agree with TRBD2. The CDR3 covers 13 residues. The germline V gene encodes CDR1 MDHEN and CDR2 SYDVKM. V lost 8 bases, J lost 5 bases, and 9 bases stayed unmatched. The CDR3 loop is CASAGVVLHEQYF. As DNA, the CDR3 is TGTGCCAGCGCGGGAGTGGTCCTCCACGAGCAGTACTTC.

The chain carries TRBV6-5 and TRBJ2-3; 7 bases agree with TRBD1. The CDR3 has 14 residues. Germline lookup yields CDR1 MNHEY and CDR2 SVGAGI. V was clipped by 8 bases and J by 6 bases; unmatched bases: 11. CDR3 DNA: TGTGCCAGCGCCTTTCGGACAGGAGGCGATACGCAGTATTTT. It codes for CASAFRTGGDTQYF.

This chain links TRBV11-1 with TRBJ2-3; D unclear. Per the germline V gene, CDR1 is SGHAT and CDR2 is FQDESV (reference sequence). There are 14 residues in the CDR3. V was shortened by 2 bases and J by 0 bases, with 6 bases between the two germline ends. The CDR3 here is CASSLRDSTDTQYF. The CDR3, as DNA: TGTGCCAGCAGCTTAAGAGATAGCACAGATACGCAGTATTTT. The full variable domain, in which reference TRBV11-1 and TRBJ2-3 provide the parts outside the CDR3, is EAEVAQSPRYKITEKSQAVAFWCDPISGHATLYWYRQILGQGPELLVQFQDESVVDDSQLPKDRFSAERLKGVDSTLKIQPAELGDSAMYLCASSLRDSTDTQYFGPGTRLTVL.

This clone occurred once. The CDR3 nucleotides read TGTGCCAGCAGCTTCTCCCCCCAAGATACGCAGTATTTT. It encodes CASSFSPQDTQYF. The V and J genes are TRBV7-2 and TRBJ2-3; D is ambiguous. This CDR3 has 13 residues. The V gene lost 3 bases and the J gene lost 5 bases, with 9 bases spanning the gap. Germline values: CDR1 SGHTA, CDR2 FQGNSA.

The CDR3 DNA follows: TGCGCCAGCAGCTTGGTGGCCCGGGGCCAAGAGACCCAGTACTTC. It encodes CASSLVARGQETQYF. The chain links TRBV5-1 to TRBJ2-5; weak D call: TRBD2 (5 bases). The length of the CDR3 is 15 residues. The V gene's germline CDR1 is SGHRS and CDR2 YFSETQ. The ends were cut back, 0 bases at V and 1 base at J, with 10 bases in the middle.

This chain joins TRBV5-4 and TRBJ1-4, with a possible D match to TRBD1 (6 bases). Trimming stripped 2 bases from V and 8 bases from J, with 13 bases between. Germline CDR1 SGHNT, CDR2 YYREEE (reference sequence). The CDR3 loop spans 14 amino acids. The CDR3 DNA reads as TGTGCCAGCAGCTTAAGCACAGGGAAGGAAAAACTGTTTTTT. Amino acids: CASSLSTGKEKLFF.

The V and J genes are TRBV7-8 and TRBJ1-1, with D possibly matching TRBD1 (5 bases). V shed 1 base and J shed 0 bases, with 12 bases lying between them. The CDR3 is made up of 16 amino acids. Germline CDR1 SGHVS, CDR2 FQNEAQ. The CDR3 bases are TGTGCCAGCAGCTTAGTGTGGGGCCAAATGAACACTGAAGCTTTCTTT. This encodes CASSLVWGQMNTEAFF. Supplemented by reference TRBV7-8 and TRBJ1-1, the full variable domain reads GAGVSQSPRYKVAKRGQDVALRCDPISGHVSLFWYQQALGQGPEFLTYFQNEAQLDKSGLPSDRFFAERPEGSVSTLKIQRTQQEDSAVYLCASSLVWGQMNTEAFFGQGTRLTVV.

As to this clone: Other DNA sequences in this sample translate to the same CDR3. The chain recombines TRBV5-1 with TRBJ2-7; 7 nucleotides align to TRBD2. CDR3 length: 14 amino acids. Germline V gives CDR1 SGHRS, CDR2 YFSETQ. J lost 2 bases, V lost 0 bases, and 2 bases had no gene match. The CDR3 loop is CASSLGGRAYEQYF. CDR3 DNA sequence: TGCGCCAGCAGCTTGGGTGGGAGGGCCTACGAGCAGTACTTC. Variable domain in full (rest from reference TRBV5-1 and TRBJ2-7): KAGVTQTPRYLIKTRGQQVTLSCSPISGHRSVSWYQQTPGQGLQFLFEYFSETQRNKGNFPGRFSGRQFSNSRSEMNVSTLELGDSALYLCASSLGGRAYEQYFGPGTRLTVT.